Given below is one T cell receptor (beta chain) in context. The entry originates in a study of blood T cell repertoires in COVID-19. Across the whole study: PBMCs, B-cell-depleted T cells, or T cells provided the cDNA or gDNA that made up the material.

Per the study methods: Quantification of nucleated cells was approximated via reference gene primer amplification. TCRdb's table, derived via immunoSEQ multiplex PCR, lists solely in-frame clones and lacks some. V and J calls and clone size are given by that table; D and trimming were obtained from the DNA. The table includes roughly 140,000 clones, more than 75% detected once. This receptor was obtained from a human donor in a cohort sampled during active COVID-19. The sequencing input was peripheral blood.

The CDR3 DNA is TGTGCCAGCAGCTTGTCTGAACAGGGGAATGAGCAGTTCTTC. It encodes CASSLSEQGNEQFF. The chain recombines TRBV7-9 with TRBJ2-1; 7 positions match TRBD1. The CDR3 has 14 amino acids. The trim removed 3 bases at V and 7 bases at J, leaving 6 bases unmatched. Germline loops: CDR1 SEHNR, CDR2 FQNEAQ (reference sequence).